The T cell receptor (beta chain) under discussion was sequenced for a study of response to subunit inactivated influenza vaccine (dated by TCRdb to 2016 to 2018). The study in broad terms: Deep quantitative profiling of the T cell receptor repertoire was used in the study to follow responses to a trivalent subunit inactivated influenza vaccine. What the study reported, not specific to this receptor: The authors proposed that each seasonal influenza vaccination may bring in only a limited number of new T cells.

This clonotype appeared a few times. Its antigen remains undetermined. Within one base of it there is no much larger clone, and no base qualities were kept. To prepare the library, RT-PCR was applied. TCRdb names Illumina HiSeq 2500 as the instrument used. TCRdb took the public reads, trimmed them with fastp at Q25, ran MiXCR for clone calling and kept in-frame beta chains. CDR3 protein duplicates are merged, each entry listing the most common genes and DNA. The sample profile shows about 170,000 distinct CDR3 sequences; more than 10% of them were found once. The ten biggest clones cover about 29% of the sample. V lost 2 bases and J lost 3 bases, and the count of bases not matched to a germline gene is 11. CDR1 and CDR2 (MNHEY, SVGEGT) derive from the germline V gene. The CDR3, cysteine through phenylalanine, is 18 amino acids long. The DNA shown is the 54-base CDR3, in frame from base 1. The same data also contributed to another study, on T cells expressing NK-cell markers. The second publication reports: The TCR beta cDNA libraries were made using 5'RACE template switching, a step that added both a universal primer site and unique molecular identifiers. TCR beta-chain repertoires were profiled in sorted CD3+CD56+NKG2C+, CD3+CD56+NKG2C- and CD3+CD56-NKG2C+ T-cell subsets from about 8 donors. Of the eight sequenced donors, seven were found to be HCMV-seropositive and one was found to be HCMV-seronegative. To restrict sorting to alphabetaTCR-expressing T cells, an anti-gammadeltaTCR antibody was added in several experiments. In six donors, the dominant CD3+CD56+NKG2C+ clonotypes ranked among the top 10 CD8+ clonotypes, making up 1.0-7.0% of CD8+ T cells. Those dominant clonotypes were again the most abundant among CD3+CD56-NKG2C+ cells in a few donors, at roughly 25-65%. Whether the expanded NKG2C-expressing T cell clones were specific for HCMV antigens was left unclear. The study sequenced eight donors, all healthy volunteers chosen at random: three men and five women. HCMV serostatus was determined by detecting HCMV-specific IgG in serum with a commercial ELISA kit. Ficoll density gradient centrifugation was used to isolate peripheral blood mononuclear cells from blood. Using Miltenyi isolation kits, CD4+ and CD8+ T cells were isolated from PBMC through magnetic immunoseparation. cDNA synthesis was primed from the TCR beta constant segment, followed by two successive PCR amplification steps. Libraries were sequenced as 2 x 150 bp reads on Illumina HiSeq 2000/2500, MiSeq or NextSeq. MIGEC was used to demultiplex reads and group the reads by UMI, and MiTCR was used to assemble and quantify clonotypes. To exclude erroneous sequences, any TCR cDNA sequence not supported by at least two reads was discarded. The tcR package was used for downstream repertoire analysis, and clonotypes were matched across fractions by CDR3 nucleotide sequence plus V segment. Antigen specificity was annotated against VDJdb with VDJmatch, allowing one amino acid substitution in CDR3.

The sequencing here drew on CD8+ T cells sorted from PBMCs, taken less than 13 days after vaccination. The clonotype comes from a man aged 50 to 59 who received an inactivated influenza vaccine. Donor details come from another sample of the same person, matched by shared clones. The rearrangement combines TRBV6-2 or TRBV6-3 with TRBJ2-1; 9 bases in the middle match TRBD2. Here is the DNA: TGTGCCAGCAGTTACACCGCCGCGGGAGGGGGGCGCTACAATGAGCAGTTCTTC. It translates to CASSYTAAGGGRYNEQFF.